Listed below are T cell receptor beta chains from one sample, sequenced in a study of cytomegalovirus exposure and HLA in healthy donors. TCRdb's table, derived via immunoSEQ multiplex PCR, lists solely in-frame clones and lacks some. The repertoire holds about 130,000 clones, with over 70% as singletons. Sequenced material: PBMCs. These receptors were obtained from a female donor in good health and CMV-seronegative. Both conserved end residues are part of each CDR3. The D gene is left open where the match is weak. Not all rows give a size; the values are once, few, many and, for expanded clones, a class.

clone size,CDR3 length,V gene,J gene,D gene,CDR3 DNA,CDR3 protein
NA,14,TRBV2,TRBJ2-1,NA,TGTGCCAGCAGTGTAGCTAGCTCCTACAATGAGCAGTTCTTC,CASSVASSYNEQFF
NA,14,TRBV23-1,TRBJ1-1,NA,TGCGCCAGCACCCCGGCGGTTATGAACACTGAAGCTTTCTTT,CASTPAVMNTEAFF
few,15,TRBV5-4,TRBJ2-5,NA,TGTGCCAGCAGCTTGGCAGATCGTGGCGGGAAGACCCAGTACTTC,CASSLADRGGKTQYF
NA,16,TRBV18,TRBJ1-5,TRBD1,TGTGCCAGCTCAACGGTCCAGGGGGCCGGCAATCAGCCCCAGCATTTT,CASSTVQGAGNQPQHF
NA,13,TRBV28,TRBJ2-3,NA,TGTGCCAGCAGTTCGCCGCAGTCAGATACGCAGTATTTT,CASSSPQSDTQYF
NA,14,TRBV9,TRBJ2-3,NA,TGTGCCAGCAGCGTAGAAAGGAGTACAGATACGCAGTATTTT,CASSVERSTDTQYF
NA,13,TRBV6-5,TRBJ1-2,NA,TGTGCCAGCAGTGAAAGGAGGGCACGGGGCTACACCTTC,CASSERRARGYTF
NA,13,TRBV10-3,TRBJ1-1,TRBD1,TGTGCCATCAGTGGACGGACAGGGACTGAAGCTTTCTTT,CAISGRTGTEAFF
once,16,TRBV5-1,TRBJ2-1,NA,TGCGCCAGCAGCCCATTCGGCGGAGGCTCCTACAATGAGCAGTTCTTC,CASSPFGGGSYNEQFF
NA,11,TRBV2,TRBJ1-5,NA,TGTGCCAGCAGTGACGGAGAGCCCCAGCATTTT,CASSDGEPQHF
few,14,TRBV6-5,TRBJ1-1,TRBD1,TGTGCCAGCAGCTTCGACAGGGGGAACACTGAAGCTTTCTTT,CASSFDRGNTEAFF
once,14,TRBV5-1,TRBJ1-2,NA,TGCGCCAGCAGCTTGCCTCAGGGTATGGATGGCTACACCTTC,CASSLPQGMDGYTF
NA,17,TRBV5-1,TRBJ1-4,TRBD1,TGCGCCAGCAGCCCCGGGACAGGGGGCGTAGGGGTTGAAAAACTGTTTTTT,CASSPGTGGVGVEKLFF
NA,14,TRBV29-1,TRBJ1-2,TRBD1,TGCAGCGTTGACGAATTCCAGGGGGGCTATGGCTACACCTTC,CSVDEFQGGYGYTF
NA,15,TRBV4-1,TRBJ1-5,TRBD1,TGCGCCAGCAGCCATGACACAGGGGTGTTTCAGCCCCAGCATTTT,CASSHDTGVFQPQHF
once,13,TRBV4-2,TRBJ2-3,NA,TGTGCCAGCAGCCAAGGGGCGTCGGATACGCAGTATTTT,CASSQGASDTQYF
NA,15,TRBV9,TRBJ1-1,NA,TGTGCCAGCAGCGTAAGAGCAGAGGGGGTATCACCAGCTTTCTTT,CASSVRAEGVSPAFF
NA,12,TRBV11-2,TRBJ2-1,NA,TGTGCCAGCAGCTTCAGGTACAATGAGCAGTTCTTC,CASSFRYNEQFF
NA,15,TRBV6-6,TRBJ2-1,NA,TGTGCCAGCAGTCCCGGGACTCTAAGTTACAATGAGCAGTTCTTC,CASSPGTLSYNEQFF
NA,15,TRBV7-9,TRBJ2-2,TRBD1,TGTGCCAGCAGCCGGGACAGGGTATTTGGCGGGGAGCTGTTTTTT,CASSRDRVFGGELFF
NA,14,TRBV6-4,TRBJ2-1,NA,TGTGCCAGCAGTGGGGGAAGCGGATACAATGAGCAGTTCTTC,CASSGGSGYNEQFF
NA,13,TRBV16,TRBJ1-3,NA,TGTGCCAGCAGCCAATCGGTATCGGACACCATATATTTT,CASSQSVSDTIYF
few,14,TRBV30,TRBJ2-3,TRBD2,TGTGCCTGGAGGACCCGGACTAGGTCAGATACGCAGTATTTT,CAWRTRTRSDTQYF
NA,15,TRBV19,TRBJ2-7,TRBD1,TGTGCCAGTAGTATAGTAGGGACAGGGGTCTACGAGCAGTACTTC,CASSIVGTGVYEQYF
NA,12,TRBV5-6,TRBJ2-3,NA,TGTGCCAGCAGCTTTCAGGCGCGTACGCAAGATTTT,CASSFQARTQDF
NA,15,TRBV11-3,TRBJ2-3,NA,TGTGCCAGCAGCCGTAGCGGTACTAGCACAGATACGCAGTATTTT,CASSRSGTSTDTQYF
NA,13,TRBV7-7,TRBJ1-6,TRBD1,TGTGCTAGCAGCCCAGGGGGGAATTCACCCCTCCACTTT,CASSPGGNSPLHF
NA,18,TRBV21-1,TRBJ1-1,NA,TGTGCCAGCACGTACAGGGCCGGGTTTGATTTAGTGAACACTGAAGCTTTCTTT,CASTYRAGFDLVNTEAFF
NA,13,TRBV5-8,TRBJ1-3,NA,TGTGCCAGCAGCTTCCGGGCTGGAAACACCATATATTTT,CASSFRAGNTIYF
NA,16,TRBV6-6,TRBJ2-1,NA,TGTGCCAGCAGTTACGCGGCATCCCCGGATCGGGATGAGCAGTTCTTC,CASSYAASPDRDEQFF
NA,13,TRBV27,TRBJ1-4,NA,TGTGCCAGCAGTTCTCAGTGGAATGAAAAACTGTTTTTT,CASSSQWNEKLFF
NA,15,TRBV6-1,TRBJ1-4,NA,TGTGCCAGCAGTATAAGACAGGCTGCTAATGAAAAACTGTTTTTT,CASSIRQAANEKLFF
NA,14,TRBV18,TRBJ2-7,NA,TGTGCCAGCTCACAGGAAAGGAGCTCCTACGAGCAGTACTTC,CASSQERSSYEQYF
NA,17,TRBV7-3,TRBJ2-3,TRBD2,TGTGCCAGCAGCTTAGGCGGACTAGCGGGGGGAGGAGATACGCAGTATTTT,CASSLGGLAGGGDTQYF
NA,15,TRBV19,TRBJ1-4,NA,TGTGCCAGTAGCCCGCAAACAGGGCGTAATGAAAAACTGTTTTTT,CASSPQTGRNEKLFF
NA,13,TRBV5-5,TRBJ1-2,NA,TGTGCCAGCATCTCGCGGACATCGGAAGGCTACACCTTC,CASISRTSEGYTF